The 26 T cell receptor beta chains listed next were all sequenced from one sample in a study of post-analysis software for immune sequencing data. The antigens for these receptors are not known. Findings and limits, study-wide: Patients carried 4 or 5 TRBV segments more frequently than controls did, and TRBV5-6, TRBV5-1 and TRBV20-1 were among them.

Every TCR beta cDNA library bore unique molecular identifiers. TCRdb reanalysed the PCR reads using MiXCR and keeps one entry per CDR3 protein. Here the sample spans roughly 540,000 distinct CDR3 sequences, around a third being singletons. Sequences were obtained from blood. These receptors all come from a girl aged 2-17 years with multiple sclerosis.

This clonotype turned up a few times. The V call is TRBV3-1, the J call TRBJ2-1; 8 bases line up with TRBD1. This CDR3 comprises 14 residues. The germline CDR1 and CDR2 sequences are LGHDT and YNNKEL (reference sequence). Unmatched junction bases numbered 6, after V lost 2 bases and J lost 9 bases. The CDR3 protein is CASSQQGAQAEQFF. The CDR3 DNA sequence: TGTGCCAGCAGCCAACAGGGGGCGCAGGCTGAGCAGTTCTTC.

The CDR3 DNA is TGTGCCAGCAGCTTAAATGGGGGGCCCTACGAGCAGTACTTC. This encodes CASSLNGGPYEQYF. The genes are TRBV7-3 and TRBJ2-7; the D gene could be TRBD1 or TRBD2 (6 bases each). V was clipped by 1 base and J by 2 bases, with 9 bases between them. Germline loops: CDR1 SGHTA, CDR2 FQGTGA. The CDR3 is 14 amino acids. The variable domain in full, completed from reference TRBV7-3 and TRBJ2-7, reads GAGVSQTPSNKVTEKGKYVELRCDPISGHTALYWYRQSLGQGPEFLIYFQGTGAADDSGLPNDRFFAVRPEGSVSTLKIQRTERGDSAVYLCASSLNGGPYEQYFGPGTRLTVT.

This chain uses TRBV6-1 with TRBJ1-2, with 8 positions matching TRBD1. CDR1 is MNHNS, CDR2 SASEGT, per germline. V was clipped by 4 bases and J by 4 bases; unmatched bases: 14. CDR3 size: 17 residues. CDR3 in amino acids: CASSVATGAPRGYGYTF. Here the CDR3 DNA reads TGTGCCAGCAGTGTGGCGACAGGGGCTCCACGAGGCTATGGCTACACCTTC.

This chain uses TRBV7-2 with TRBJ2-5; possible D gene TRBD2, 5 bases. V was clipped by 3 bases and J by 2 bases, with 10 bases between them. The germline gives CDR1 SGHTA, CDR2 FQGNSA. The CDR3 is 14 residues long. CDR3 in amino acids: CASSFSRGQETQYF. Written as DNA, the CDR3 is TGTGCCAGCAGCTTTAGTCGGGGACAAGAGACCCAGTACTTC.

The rearrangement links TRBV5-1 to TRBJ2-5; weak D call: TRBD1 (6 bases). V dropped 5 bases and J dropped 7 bases, with 12 bases sitting between them. The CDR3 loop spans 12 amino acids. In germline, CDR1 is SGHRS, CDR2 YFSETQ. The CDR3 protein is CASRTGPGTQYF. The CDR3 nucleotides are TGCGCCAGCAGGACAGGCCCCGGGACCCAGTACTTC.

The V gene is TRBV19, the J gene TRBJ2-1, with 7 bases lining up with TRBD2. Germline V gene data show CDR1 as LNHDA and CDR2 as SQIVND (reference sequence). The length of the CDR3 is 14 residues. J gave up 8 bases and V 5 bases, and 9 bases lay outside the gene matches. CDR3 nucleotide sequence: TGTGCCAGTAGTGGGCGACTAGCCTCAGATGAGCAGTTCTTC. Its protein is CASSGRLASDEQFF.

This clonotype was seen more than once but under ten times. The V call is TRBV6-1, the J call TRBJ1-1; D remains unclear. Germline-derived CDR1 and CDR2 are MNHNS and SASEGT. V was cut by 3 bases and J by 2 bases, with 10 bases left in between. The CDR3 contains 14 residues. The CDR3 coding sequence is TGTGCCAGCAGTGAGGCCGGCGGCAACACTGAAGCTTTCTTT. This codes for CASSEAGGNTEAFF.

This clonotype was seen only a few times. The CDR3 is CASNGLGKETQYF. The DNA for the CDR3 is TGTGCCAGCAACGGGTTGGGTAAAGAGACCCAGTACTTC. The chain recombines TRBV7-9 with TRBJ2-5, with D hard to call. This CDR3 has 13 amino acids. CDR1 and CDR2 from the germline V gene are SEHNR and FQNEAQ (reference sequence). V lost 7 bases and J lost 3, with 12 bases in between. The full variable domain, completed using reference TRBV7-9 and TRBJ2-5, is DTGVSQNPRHKITKRGQNVTFRCDPISEHNRLYWYRQTLGQGPEFLTYFQNEAQLEKSRLLSDRFSAERPKGSFSTLEIQRTEQGDSAMYLCASNGLGKETQYFGPGTRLLVL.

The chain carries TRBV20-1 and TRBJ1-1; 7 bases are shared with TRBD1. Germline V gives CDR1 DFQATT, CDR2 SNEGSKA (reference sequence). V trimming: 6 bases; J trimming: 1 base; junction bases outside the gene matches: 8. This CDR3 region has 14 residues. This CDR3 reads CSAQPYRGNTEAFF. In DNA form, the CDR3 reads TGCAGTGCCCAACCTTACAGGGGGAACACTGAAGCTTTCTTT.

The V and J genes are TRBV12-3 or TRBV12-4 and TRBJ2-4; D perhaps matches TRBD1 (6 bases). V was clipped by 7 bases and J by 10 bases, with 14 bases between them. The CDR3 spans 12 residues. In nucleotides, the CDR3 is TGTGCCAGCAAACTACAGGGAAGTATTCAGTACTTC. As protein: CASKLQGSIQYF.

This clonotype has a single count. The chain recombines TRBV15 with TRBJ2-5; maybe TRBD1 (6 bases). This CDR3 region has 14 residues. V shed 3 bases and J shed 2 bases, with 10 bases lying between them. Germline CDR1 LNHNV, CDR2 YYDKDF (reference sequence). The DNA of the CDR3 is TGTGCCACCAGCAGGGGGGCCCCACAAGAGACCCAGTACTTC. As protein: CATSRGAPQETQYF.

This clonotype was seen a handful of times. The rearrangement links TRBV9 to TRBJ1-6, with TRBD1 matching over 9 bases. The CDR3 is 15 residues long. CDR1 and CDR2 from the germline V gene are SGDLS and YYNGEE. Losses at the gene ends were 4 bases for V and 9 bases for J; bases not matched to a gene: 8. The CDR3 protein is CASSPRTGVGSPLHF. The CDR3 nucleotides read TGTGCCAGCAGCCCGCGGACAGGGGTGGGTTCACCCCTCCACTTT.

The rearrangement links TRBV20-1 to TRBJ2-5; D not resolved. TRBJ2-7 matches the DNA end more closely, so the J call is doubtful. In germline, CDR1 is DFQATT, CDR2 SNEGSKA (reference sequence). The CDR3 loop spans 13 amino acids. CDR3 sequence: CSARDPQNYEQYF. The CDR3 DNA follows: TGCAGTGCTAGAGATCCCCAGAACTACGAGCAGTACTTC.

This clonotype was detected only a few times. The gene calls are TRBV5-1 and TRBJ1-1; TRBD1 is a possible D gene (5 bases). The CDR3 is 15 amino acids. V was shortened by 0 bases and J by 4 bases, with 13 bases between the two germline ends. Germline V gives CDR1 SGHRS, CDR2 YFSETQ. The CDR3 protein is CASSLEGTLFTEAFF. CDR3 DNA: TGCGCCAGCAGCTTGGAGGGGACGTTGTTCACTGAAGCTTTCTTT.

This clonotype was counted a few times. The rearrangement uses TRBV5-1 and TRBJ2-5; 10 bases map to TRBD1. This CDR3 has 14 residues. Germline V gene lookup returns CDR1 SGHRS and CDR2 YFSETQ. V shed 4 bases, J shed 7 bases, and the junction held 7 bases outside the gene matches. This CDR3 is CASSADRGRGTQYF. The DNA of the CDR3 is TGCGCCAGCAGCGCCGACAGGGGGCGAGGGACCCAGTACTTC.

The rearrangement uses TRBV7-9 and TRBJ2-7; the D is unclear. Trimming left V 6 bases short and J 4 bases short, with 10 bases between. The germline CDR1 and CDR2 sequences are SEHNR and FQNEAQ (reference sequence). The CDR3 sequence is 12 residues long. CDR3 sequence: CASSPLPYEQYF. Written as DNA, the CDR3 is TGTGCCAGCAGTCCTCTTCCTTACGAGCAGTACTTC.

The chain employs TRBV2 and TRBJ1-2; 9 bases line up with TRBD1. Germline CDR1 SNHLY, CDR2 FYNNEI. V lost 4 bases and J lost 4; bases outside the gene matches: 10. This CDR3 comprises 16 residues. This CDR3 reads CASSGTGTGYGYGYTF. For the CDR3, the DNA is TGTGCCAGCAGTGGTACCGGGACAGGGTATGGCTATGGCTACACCTTC.

V and J are TRBV10-3 and TRBJ2-1; the match to TRBD1 covers 8 bases. Trimming took 0 bases from V and 8 from J; bases not matched to a gene: 9. The germline gives CDR1 ENHRY, CDR2 SYGVKD. This CDR3 comprises 16 residues. CDR3 protein: CAISESRTGINDEQFF. In nucleotides, the CDR3 is TGTGCCATCAGTGAGTCGAGGACAGGGATTAACGATGAGCAGTTCTTC.

The CDR3 protein is CASSLALPGTSGGIRSAQYF. The CDR3 DNA reads as TGTGCCAGCAGCTTAGCTCTCCCCGGGACTAGCGGGGGGATACGGAGTGCCCAGTACTTC. V gene TRBV7-6 combines with J gene TRBJ2-5, with 15 bases matching TRBD2. The CDR3 loop spans 20 amino acids. Germline V lookup: CDR1 SGHVS, CDR2 FNYEAQ. V shed 0 bases, J shed 9 bases, and the junction held 17 bases outside the gene matches. The full variable domain, rest sourced from reference TRBV7-6 and TRBJ2-5, is GAGVSQSPRYKVTKRGQDVALRCDPISGHVSLYWYRQALGQGPEFLTYFNYEAQQDKSGLPNDRFSAERPEGSISTLTIQRTEQRDSAMYRCASSLALPGTSGGIRSAQYFGPGTRLLVL.

The genes are TRBV6-5 and TRBJ2-3; the D is unclear. This CDR3 has 15 residues. The germline gives CDR1 MNHEY, CDR2 SVGAGI. V was pared by 6 bases and J by 0 bases, with 13 bases between. CDR3 DNA: TGTGCCAGCAGCAACCGGGCGGAGAGCACAGATACGCAGTATTTT. Translated, it gives CASSNRAESTDTQYF.

The chain is built from TRBV6-2 or TRBV6-3 and TRBJ2-3, with 15 bases identical to TRBD2. V gave up 8 bases and J gave up 7 bases; unmatched junction bases: 10. Germline V gene lookup returns CDR1 MNHEY and CDR2 SVGEGT. The CDR3 covers 16 residues. The CDR3 coding sequence is TGTGCCAGCCGATCGGGACTAGCGGGGGGCCGGAATACGCAGTATTTT. Its translation: CASRSGLAGGRNTQYF.

This rearrangement joins TRBV14 to TRBJ1-2; no reliable D call. The CDR3 is 14 amino acids. Germline-derived CDR1 and CDR2 are SGHDN and FVKESK. Trimming took 0 bases from V and 7 from J, leaving 12 bases between them. The CDR3 region is CASSQEEGIGGYTF. CDR3 nucleotide sequence: TGTGCCAGCAGCCAAGAAGAGGGAATCGGTGGCTACACCTTC.

This chain joins TRBV5-1 and TRBJ2-7; D may be TRBD1 (5 bases). The CDR3 is 15 amino acids. Trimming left V 0 bases short and J 6 bases short, with 16 bases between. From germline, CDR1 is SGHRS and CDR2 YFSETQ. The CDR3 DNA sequence: TGCGCCAGCAGCTTGGACCGCCCAGGGTATGCCGAGCAGTACTTC. It yields the protein CASSLDRPGYAEQYF. Full variable domain (rest looked up from reference TRBV5-1 and TRBJ2-7): KAGVTQTPRYLIKTRGQQVTLSCSPISGHRSVSWYQQTPGQGLQFLFEYFSETQRNKGNFPGRFSGRQFSNSRSEMNVSTLELGDSALYLCASSLDRPGYAEQYFGPGTRLTVT.

With regard to this clonotype: The junction departs from the called germline gene at one end, perhaps through a read error. V and J are TRBV5-6 and TRBJ1-2; a possible D gene is TRBD1 (5 bases). The CDR3 has 16 amino acids. The V gene's germline CDR1 is SGHDT and CDR2 YYEEEE. CDR3 residues: CVSSLAAVVGPGGYTF. Written as DNA, the CDR3 is TGTGTCAGCAGCTTGGCCGCAGTAGTGGGGCCAGGTGGCTACACCTTC.

This clonotype was seen a handful of times. This rearrangement joins TRBV7-9 to TRBJ2-4; 9 bases fit TRBD1. The J call may be faulty, since TRBJ2-7 better matches the DNA end. CDR1 is SEHNR, CDR2 FQNEAQ, per germline (reference sequence). The length of the CDR3 is 17 residues. CDR3 amino acids: CASSTGQGSTIIYEQYF. The DNA for the CDR3 is TGTGCCAGCAGCACCGGACAGGGGTCGACAATTATCTACGAGCAGTACTTC.

About this clonotype: The junction shows a germline mismatch at one end, possibly a read error. CDR3 protein: CASSPTSVRADMQYF. CDR3 bases: TGTGCCAGCAGCCCAACTAGCGTCAGAGCAGATATGCAGTATTTT. The rearrangement uses TRBV12-3 or TRBV12-4 and TRBJ2-3; 7 bases align to TRBD2. The CDR3 loop spans 15 amino acids.